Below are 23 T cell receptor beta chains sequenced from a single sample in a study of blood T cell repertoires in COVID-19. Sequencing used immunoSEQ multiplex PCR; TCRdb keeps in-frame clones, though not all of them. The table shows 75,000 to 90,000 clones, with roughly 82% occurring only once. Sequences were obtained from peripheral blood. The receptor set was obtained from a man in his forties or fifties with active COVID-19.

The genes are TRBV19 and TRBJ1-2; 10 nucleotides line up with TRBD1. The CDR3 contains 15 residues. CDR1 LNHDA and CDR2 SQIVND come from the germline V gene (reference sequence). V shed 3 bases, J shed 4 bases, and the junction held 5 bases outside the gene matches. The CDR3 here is CASSIRTGGVYGYTF. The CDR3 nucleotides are TGTGCCAGTAGTATCCGGACAGGGGGAGTCTATGGCTACACCTTC.

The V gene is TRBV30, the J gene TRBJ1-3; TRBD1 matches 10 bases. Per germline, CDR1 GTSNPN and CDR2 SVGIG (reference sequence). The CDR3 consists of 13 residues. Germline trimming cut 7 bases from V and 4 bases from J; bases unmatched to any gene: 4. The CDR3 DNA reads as TGTGCCTTTGACAGGGGGCAAGGAAACACCATATATTTT. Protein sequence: CAFDRGQGNTIYF.

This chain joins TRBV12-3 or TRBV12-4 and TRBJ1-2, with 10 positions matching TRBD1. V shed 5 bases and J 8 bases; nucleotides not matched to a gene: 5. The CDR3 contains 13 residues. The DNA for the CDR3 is TGTGCCAGCAGTGCGACAGGGGGCTGGGGCTACACCTTC. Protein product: CASSATGGWGYTF.

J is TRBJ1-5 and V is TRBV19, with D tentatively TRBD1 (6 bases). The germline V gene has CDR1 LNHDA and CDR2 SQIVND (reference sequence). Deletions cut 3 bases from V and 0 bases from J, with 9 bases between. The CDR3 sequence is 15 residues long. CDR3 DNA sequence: TGTGCCAGTAGTATGCAGGGGTATAGCAATCAGCCCCAGCATTTT. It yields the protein CASSMQGYSNQPQHF.

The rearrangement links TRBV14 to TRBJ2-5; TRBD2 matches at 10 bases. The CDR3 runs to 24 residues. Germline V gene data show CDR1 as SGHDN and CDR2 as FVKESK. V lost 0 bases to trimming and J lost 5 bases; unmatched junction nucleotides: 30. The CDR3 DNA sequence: TGTGCCAGCAGCCAAGACCCGTGGGGAGCGGGAGGGCCTCCAGATTGGGTTGAGAGGGAGACCCAGTACTTC. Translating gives CASSQDPWGAGGPPDWVERETQYF.

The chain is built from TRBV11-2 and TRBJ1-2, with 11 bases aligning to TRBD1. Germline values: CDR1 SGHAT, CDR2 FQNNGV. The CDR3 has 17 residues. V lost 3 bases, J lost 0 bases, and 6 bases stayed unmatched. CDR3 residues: CASSFRDRGVANYGYTF. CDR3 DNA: TGTGCCAGCAGCTTCCGGGACAGGGGGGTCGCTAACTATGGCTACACCTTC.

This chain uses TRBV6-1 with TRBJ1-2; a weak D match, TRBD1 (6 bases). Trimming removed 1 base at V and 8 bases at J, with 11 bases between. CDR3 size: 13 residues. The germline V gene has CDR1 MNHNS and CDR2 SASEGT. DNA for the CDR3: TGTGCCAGCAGTGAAGGTTGGGGGCGCGGCTACACCTTC. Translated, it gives CASSEGWGRGYTF.

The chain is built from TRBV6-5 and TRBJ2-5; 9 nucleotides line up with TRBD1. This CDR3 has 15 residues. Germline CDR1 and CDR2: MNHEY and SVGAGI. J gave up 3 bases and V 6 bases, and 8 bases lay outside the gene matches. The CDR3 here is CASRNHRGREETQYF. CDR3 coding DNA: TGTGCCAGCAGGAACCACAGGGGGCGAGAAGAGACCCAGTACTTC.

The CDR3 DNA sequence: TGTGCCAGCAGCTTAACTGCCGGAGAAGGAGATACGCAGTATTTT. Translated: CASSLTAGEGDTQYF. This chain joins TRBV7-3 and TRBJ2-3; D gene ambiguous. Germline CDR1 reads SGHTA; CDR2 reads FQGTGA. CDR3 size: 15 residues. V lost 0 bases, J lost 5 bases, and 12 bases lay in between. The whole variable domain, filled in from reference TRBV7-3 and TRBJ2-3, reads GAGVSQTPSNKVTEKGKYVELRCDPISGHTALYWYRQSLGQGPEFLIYFQGTGAADDSGLPNDRFFAVRPEGSVSTLKIQRTERGDSAVYLCASSLTAGEGDTQYFGPGTRLTVL.

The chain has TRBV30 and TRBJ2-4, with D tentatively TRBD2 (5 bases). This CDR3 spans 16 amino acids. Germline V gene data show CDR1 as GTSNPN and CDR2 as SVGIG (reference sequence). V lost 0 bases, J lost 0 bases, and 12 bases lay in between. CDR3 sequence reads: CAWSVRGQIAKNIQYF. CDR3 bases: TGTGCCTGGAGTGTACGAGGGCAGATAGCCAAAAACATTCAGTACTTC.

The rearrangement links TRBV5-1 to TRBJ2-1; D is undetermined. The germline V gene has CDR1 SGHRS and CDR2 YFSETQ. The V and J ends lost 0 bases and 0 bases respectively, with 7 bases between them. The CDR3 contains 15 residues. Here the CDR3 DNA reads TGCGCCAGCAGCTTGGACAGTAGCTCCTACAATGAGCAGTTCTTC. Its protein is CASSLDSSSYNEQFF.

CDR3 DNA sequence: TGTGCCAGCAGCCCAGGGCCCCCCGGGGAGCTGTTTTTT. It yields the protein CASSPGPPGELFF. The V gene is TRBV11-2, the J gene TRBJ2-2; TRBD1 is a possible D gene (5 bases). V was trimmed by 5 bases and J by 6 bases, leaving 10 bases between them. CDR3 length equals 13 residues. From germline, CDR1 is SGHAT and CDR2 FQNNGV.

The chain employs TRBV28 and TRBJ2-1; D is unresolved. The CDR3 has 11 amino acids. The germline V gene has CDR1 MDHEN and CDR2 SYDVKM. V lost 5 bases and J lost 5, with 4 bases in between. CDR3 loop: CASSINNEQFF. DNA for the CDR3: TGTGCCAGCAGTATAAACAATGAGCAGTTCTTC.

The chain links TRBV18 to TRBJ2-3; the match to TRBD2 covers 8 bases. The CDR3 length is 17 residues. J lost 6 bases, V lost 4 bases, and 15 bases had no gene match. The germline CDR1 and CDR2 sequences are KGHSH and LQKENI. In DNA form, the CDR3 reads TGTGCCAGCTCACGATCCGAAATAGCGGGGAGGTTGGATACGCAGTATTTT. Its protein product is CASSRSEIAGRLDTQYF.

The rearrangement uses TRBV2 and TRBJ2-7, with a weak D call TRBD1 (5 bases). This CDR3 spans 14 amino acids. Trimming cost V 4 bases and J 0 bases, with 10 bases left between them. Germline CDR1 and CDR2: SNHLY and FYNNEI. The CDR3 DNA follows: TGTGCCAGCAGTGGGCAGGGCCCCTCCTACGAGCAGTACTTC. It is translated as CASSGQGPSYEQYF.

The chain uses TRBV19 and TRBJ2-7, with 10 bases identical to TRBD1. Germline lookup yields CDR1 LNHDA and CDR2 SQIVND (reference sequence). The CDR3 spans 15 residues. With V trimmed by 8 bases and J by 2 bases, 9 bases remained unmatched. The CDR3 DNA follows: TGTGCCAGTCGATCCATCGGGACAGGGGCCTACGAGCAGTACTTC. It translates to CASRSIGTGAYEQYF.

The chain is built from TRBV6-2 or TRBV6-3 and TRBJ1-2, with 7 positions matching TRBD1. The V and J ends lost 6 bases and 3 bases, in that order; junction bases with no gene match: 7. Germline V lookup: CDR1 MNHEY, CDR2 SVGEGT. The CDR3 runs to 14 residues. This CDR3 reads CASSRPTGDYGYTF. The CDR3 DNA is TGTGCCAGCAGCCGACCTACAGGGGACTATGGCTACACCTTC.

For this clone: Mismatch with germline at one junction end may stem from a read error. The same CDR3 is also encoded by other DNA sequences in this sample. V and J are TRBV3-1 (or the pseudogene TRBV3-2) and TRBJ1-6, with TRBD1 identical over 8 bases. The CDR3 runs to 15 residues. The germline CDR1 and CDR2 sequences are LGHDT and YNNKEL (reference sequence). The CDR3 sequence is CASSQGDRLNSPLHF. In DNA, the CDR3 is TGTGCCAGTAGCCAAGGGGACAGGTTAAATTCACCCCTCCACTTT.

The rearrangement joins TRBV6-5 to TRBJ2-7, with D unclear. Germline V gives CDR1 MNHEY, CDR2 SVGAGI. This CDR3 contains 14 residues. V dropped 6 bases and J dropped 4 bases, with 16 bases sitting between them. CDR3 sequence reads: CASSLYRSNYEQYF. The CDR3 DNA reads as TGTGCCAGCAGCCTATACCGTTCCAATTACGAGCAGTACTTC.

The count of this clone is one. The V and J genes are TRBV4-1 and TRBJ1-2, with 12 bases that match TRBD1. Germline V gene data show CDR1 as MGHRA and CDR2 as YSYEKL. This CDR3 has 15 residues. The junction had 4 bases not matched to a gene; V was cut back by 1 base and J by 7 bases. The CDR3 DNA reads TGCGCCAGCAGCCAAGGGGGGACAGGGGGCTTTGGCTACACCTTC. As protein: CASSQGGTGGFGYTF.

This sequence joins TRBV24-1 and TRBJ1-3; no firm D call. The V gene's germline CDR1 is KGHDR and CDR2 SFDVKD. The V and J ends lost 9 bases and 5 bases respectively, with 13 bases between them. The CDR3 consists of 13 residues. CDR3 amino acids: CATEGPLRNTIYF. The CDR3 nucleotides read TGTGCCACCGAGGGCCCCCTTCGAAACACCATATATTTT.

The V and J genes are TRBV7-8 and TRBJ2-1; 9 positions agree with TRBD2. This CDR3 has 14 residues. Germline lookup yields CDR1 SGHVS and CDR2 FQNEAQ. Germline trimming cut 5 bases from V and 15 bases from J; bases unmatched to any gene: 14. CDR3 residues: CASSEPGPLAGVFF. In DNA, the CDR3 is TGTGCCAGCAGCGAACCCGGGCCATTAGCGGGGGTGTTCTTC.

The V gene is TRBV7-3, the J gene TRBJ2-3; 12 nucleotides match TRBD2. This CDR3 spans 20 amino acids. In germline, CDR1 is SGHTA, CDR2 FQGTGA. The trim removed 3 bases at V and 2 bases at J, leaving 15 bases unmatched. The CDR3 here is CASSFAEQQGLAGLTDTQYF. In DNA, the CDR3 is TGTGCCAGCAGCTTCGCCGAACAGCAAGGACTAGCGGGGCTCACAGATACGCAGTATTTT.